This T cell receptor (beta chain) was profiled in a study of regulatory T cells in long-lasting Graves disease (dated by TCRdb to the early 2020s). Study-wide context: Newly diagnosed Graves' disease patients had taken antithyroid drugs for less than 3 months. The study was registered as a clinical trial and conducted in China. A total of roughly 35 samples underwent TCR sequencing: about 13 from persistent and roughly 20 from newly diagnosed Graves' disease patients. Peripheral blood TCR sequencing and RNA sequencing compared persistent Graves' disease patients with newly diagnosed Graves' disease patients. Overall study results and their limits: The authors acknowledged the small sample size as a limitation that may reduce accuracy. Persistent Graves' disease patients showed lower TCR Shannon entropy and fewer highly expanded clones than newly diagnosed patients, suggesting clonal expansion. Only the TCR beta chain was sequenced and analyzed. More public clonotypes were shared among persistent patients (roughly 2,900) than among newly diagnosed patients (roughly 960). Because the primary lesion, thyroid tissue, could not be accessed, the study looked at peripheral blood alone. Preferential use of TRBV28, TRBJ1-2 and TRBJ2-5 was observed in persistent disease, whereas TRBV20-1 and TRBJ2-1 were favored in newly diagnosed disease.

This clonotype has at least ten counts. Its antigen specificity is not known. One base away there is no much larger clone; base qualities are not given. Sample time point, as interpreted from the label and publication: newly diagnosed GD, antithyroid drugs for less than 3 months. For both TCR sequencing and RNA sequencing, RNA was extracted from PBMCs in TRIzol. Graves' disease was diagnosed according to American Thyroid Association guidelines. Patients for the study were recruited at an endocrinology department in Xi'an, China. Each patient gave roughly 10 milliliters of peripheral blood, collected in an EDTA anticoagulant tube. Ficoll Paque Plus density gradient separation was used to isolate PBMCs, and no further T cell sorting was done. An Agilent 2100 Bioanalyzer and agarose gel were used to check RNA quality, while a NanoDrop 2000 measured RNA concentration. Taken from cysteine to phenylalanine, the CDR3 has 15 residues. Only CDR3 DNA remains: 45 bases, in frame from the first base. At the junction V is shortened by 4 bases and J by 5 bases, with 16 bases in between. Via the germline V gene, CDR1 is SGHTS and CDR2 YDEGEE.

Libraries were made using multiplex PCR. Sequencing was performed on an Illumina HiSeq 4000. To build TCR beta libraries, CDR3 regions were amplified by Arm-PCR using iRepertoire HTBI primers. PCR products were gel purified before sequencing. As for the authors' bioinformatics: Gene usage analysis of CDR3 amino acid clonotypes relied on the roughly 60 TRBV and about 15 TRBJ segments identified across samples. Filtered high-quality paired reads were merged into contigs using COPE and FqMerger. Contigs were aligned with BLAST to IMGT TRBV, TRBD and TRBJ reference genes, and CDR3 was defined per IMGT. Clonotypes above 0.1% frequency were classified as highly expanded clones. Shannon entropy was used to measure repertoire diversity, and the Gini coefficient was used to measure V-J evenness. Clonotypes shared by more than one individual were considered public. The public reads were quality trimmed at Q25 with fastp and then assembled into clones with MiXCR by TCRdb, keeping productive beta chains. CDR3 protein duplicates are merged, each entry listing the most common genes and DNA. TCRdb's processing, not the study's, gives the V and J calls here. For this sample there are hundreds of thousands of distinct CDR3 sequences; 16% appear just once. 30% of the sample belongs to the ten largest clones.

These data are also associated with another study on T cells in Graves' hyperthyroidism and ophthalmopathy. As that second paper reports: Stable Graves' hyperthyroidism was defined as no progression to ophthalmopathy during 18 months of follow-up. Hyperthyroidism patients were aged 18 to 65 years and newly diagnosed, with disease duration of less than 2 months. The study excluded patients with uncontrolled infections, other autoimmune diseases, pregnancy or lactation. Diagnoses were based on clinical symptoms, serum thyroxine and TRAb, thyroid ultrasound and orbital computed tomography. The first round of RT-PCR for the TCR CDR3 was performed with the HTBI primer set and the Qiagen OneStep RT-PCR kit. Blood samples also contained most of the expanded thyroid clonotypes (frequency above 0.001), which suggests that blood repertoires may reflect thyroid immune responses. In cross-validation, a model built on a 13 V-J signature told ophthalmopathy apart from stable hyperthyroidism with approximately 90% sensitivity and roughly 81% specificity, and in testing the same model reached 80%/75%. In validation, the model predicted progression to ophthalmopathy with over 60% sensitivity and 72% to 85% specificity, a median of about six months before onset. TCR V-J signatures able to tell the groups apart were searched for in a discovery cohort of approximately 95 patients, of whom roughly 42 had Graves' ophthalmopathy and around 56 had stable Graves' hyperthyroidism. Prospective prediction of ophthalmopathy was tested in an independent validation cohort consisting of some 18 hyperthyroidism patients and around 16 patients who later progressed to ophthalmopathy. The roughly 100 discovery patients were randomly divided into training and test sets at a 7:3 ratio. Thyroid tissue and blood T-cell repertoires from six Graves' hyperthyroidism patients were also compared in the study. Following sampling, methimazole starting at 30 mg daily was given to hyperthyroidism patients, and high-dose intravenous methylprednisolone was given to ophthalmopathy patients. Libraries were constructed in a second round of multiplex PCR, after which size selection and purification were carried out. Paired-end sequencing of the libraries was performed with 100 bp reads on an Illumina HiSeq2000. SOAPnuke was used to process the raw data, with reads discarded if the reads contained adapters or uncalled bases, had a mean Phred below 15, or lacked an exact constant-primer or identifier match. COPE v1.2.5 was used to merge the high-quality paired reads, and each unique nucleotide sequence was defined as a clonotype. MiTCR v1.1 was used to align clonotypes to the IMGT TRBV, TRBD and TRBJ reference segments. The analysis was restricted to V-J combinations with a frequency above 0.0001, which together covered just over 98% of the repertoires. The TCS score was defined as the ratio of F50 (clonal expansion) to E x V (chaos), calculated using BLOSUM62-based TCRdist between CDR3 peptides within each V-J. Welch's t-statistics and random forest reduced roughly 500 V-J features to 10 to 15, which were used in a naive Bayes classifier (R e1071). Sample size was not statistically predetermined, and blinding of investigators to group allocation was not performed. According to the paper, TCR Vbeta CDR3 sequencing was carried out on 120 to 150 peripheral blood samples, which came from about 45 ophthalmopathy, under 85 hyperthyroidism and about 17 progressor patients.

The chain couples TRBV5-8 to TRBJ1-5, with no confident D gene call. The starting material was peripheral blood mononuclear cells (PBMCs), obtained at new diagnosis, from a patient treated with antithyroid drugs. This TCR was sampled from a man aged 35 to 55 with Graves disease. Donor details come from another sample of the same person, matched by shared clones. The DNA is TGTGCCAGCAGCCCCAGCCGTAGAGGCGATCAGCCCCAGCATTTT. Its protein is CASSPSRRGDQPQHF.